The clone carrying this T cell receptor beta chain was recorded at least ten times. TCRdb recomputed calls from the PCR reads with MiXCR, one row per CDR3 protein. This sample carries approximately 100,000 distinct CDR3 sequences, around 33% of them seen once, and the ten largest clones take roughly 4.2%. This specimen comes from a study of molecular identifiers for immune sequencing clone quantification. This CDR3 spans 15 amino acids. Between the trimmed V and J ends, which lost 4 bases and 1 base, there was a span of 12 bases. Germline V lookup: CDR1 SGHTA, CDR2 FQGNSA. The chain recombines TRBV7-2 with TRBJ2-3; possibly TRBD1 or TRBD2 for D (6 bases each). The specimen was naive CD8+ T cells from blood, with Jurkat cell RNA spiked in. Regarding subset: FACS-sorted CD8+CD4-CCR7+CD45RA+ naive T cells. This sequence originates from a human donor in good health. Some libraries in this study had Jurkat cell RNA spiked in. CDR3 sequence reads: CASSYGGRGTDTQYF. The CDR3 nucleotides read TGTGCCAGCAGCTACGGGGGCAGGGGCACAGATACGCAGTATTTT.